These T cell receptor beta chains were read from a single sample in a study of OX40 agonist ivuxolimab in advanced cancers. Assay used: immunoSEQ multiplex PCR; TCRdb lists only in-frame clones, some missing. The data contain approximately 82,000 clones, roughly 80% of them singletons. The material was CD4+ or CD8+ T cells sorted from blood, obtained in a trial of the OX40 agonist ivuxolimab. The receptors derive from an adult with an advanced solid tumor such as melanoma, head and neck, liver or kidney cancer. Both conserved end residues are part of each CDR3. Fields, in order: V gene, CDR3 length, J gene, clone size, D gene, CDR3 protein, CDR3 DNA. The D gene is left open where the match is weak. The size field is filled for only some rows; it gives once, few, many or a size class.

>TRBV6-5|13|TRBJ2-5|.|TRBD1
CASSRDRRETQYF
TGTGCCAGCAGTAGGGACAGACGTGAGACCCAGTACTTC
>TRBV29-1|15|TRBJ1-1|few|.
CSVEGTNTQRGEAFF
TGCAGCGTTGAAGGGACCAATACGCAACGAGGGGAAGCTTTCTTT
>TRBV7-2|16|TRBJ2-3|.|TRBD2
CASSSGLAGSTDTQYF
TGTGCCAGCAGCTCCGGACTAGCGGGGTCCACAGATACGCAGTATTTT
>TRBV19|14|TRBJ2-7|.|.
CASSKDSRAYEQYF
TGTGCCAGTAGTAAGGACAGCCGAGCCTACGAGCAGTACTTC
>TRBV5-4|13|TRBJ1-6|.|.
CASSLVGNSPLHF
TGTGCCAGCAGCTTGGTTGGTAATTCACCCCTCCACTTT
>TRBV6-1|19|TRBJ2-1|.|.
CASSAPGPAPPLRGNEQFF
TGTGCCAGCAGTGCCCCGGGTCCAGCGCCCCCCTTGCGGGGCAATGAGCAGTTCTTC
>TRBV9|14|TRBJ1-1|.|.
CASSPQSLNTEAFF
TGTGCCAGCAGCCCTCAGAGTCTGAACACTGAAGCTTTCTTT
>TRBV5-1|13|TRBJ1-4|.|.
CASRFGAGEKLFF
TGCGCCAGCAGATTCGGGGCAGGAGAAAAACTGTTTTTT
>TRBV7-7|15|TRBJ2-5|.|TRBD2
CASSLAPSGGETQYF
TGTGCTAGCAGCTTAGCCCCTAGCGGGGGGGAGACCCAGTACTTC
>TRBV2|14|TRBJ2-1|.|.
CASSERADYNEQLF
TGTGCCAGCAGTGAACGGGCAGACTACAATGAGCAGCTCTTC
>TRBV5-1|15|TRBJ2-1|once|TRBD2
CASSFRLAGYNEQFF
TGCGCCAGCAGCTTTCGACTAGCTGGTTACAATGAGCAGTTCTTC
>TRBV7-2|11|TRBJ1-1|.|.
CASSQSRAAFF
TGTGCCAGCAGCCAGTCCCGGGCAGCTTTCTTT
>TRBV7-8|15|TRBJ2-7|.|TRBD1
CASSPTGQGTYEQYF
TGTGCCAGCAGCCCGACAGGACAGGGGACCTACGAGCAGTACTTC
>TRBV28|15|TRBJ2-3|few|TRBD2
CASSVAGGQADTQYF
TGTGCCAGCAGTGTAGCGGGGGGGCAGGCAGATACGCAGTATTTT
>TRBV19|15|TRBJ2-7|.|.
CASSEGSEGANEQYF
TGTGCCAGTAGTGAGGGTTCGGAAGGGGCCAACGAGCAGTACTTC
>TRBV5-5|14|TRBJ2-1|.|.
CASSFDPTSNEQFF
TGTGCCAGCAGCTTCGACCCCACTAGTAATGAGCAGTTCTTC
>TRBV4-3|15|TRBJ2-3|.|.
CASSQDRAVADTQYF
TGCGCCAGCAGCCAAGATAGGGCAGTAGCAGATACGCAGTATTTT